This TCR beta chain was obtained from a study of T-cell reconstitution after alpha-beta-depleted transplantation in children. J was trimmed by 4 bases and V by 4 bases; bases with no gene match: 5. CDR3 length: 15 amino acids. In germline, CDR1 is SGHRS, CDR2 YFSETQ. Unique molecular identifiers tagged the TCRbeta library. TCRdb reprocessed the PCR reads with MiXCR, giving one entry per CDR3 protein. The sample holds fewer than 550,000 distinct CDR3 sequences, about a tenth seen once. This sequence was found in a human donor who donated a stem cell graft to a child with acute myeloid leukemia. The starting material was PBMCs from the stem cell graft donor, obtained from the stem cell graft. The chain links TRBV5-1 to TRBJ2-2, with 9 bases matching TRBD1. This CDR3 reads CASSKGQGSTGELFF. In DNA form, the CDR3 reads TGCGCCAGCAGCAAGGGACAGGGAAGCACCGGGGAGCTGTTTTTT.